This T cell receptor (beta chain) emerged from a study of blood T cells in healthy people across ages. Using a J-beta primer mix together with a sample-barcoded 5' primer, a second PCR was run for roughly 6 to 12 cycles. Unique molecular identifiers of 12 random nucleotides labeled each cDNA. Via MiXCR, TCRdb re-called the 5' RACE reads, giving one row per CDR3 protein. The table includes about 580,000 distinct CDR3 sequences, roughly 48% detected once. This clonotype was seen more than once but under ten times. Peripheral blood, about 9.3 milliliters per donor, was collected. The CDR3 length is 15 residues. Trimming removed 5 bases from V and 0 bases from J, with 8 bases in between. The germline CDR1 and CDR2 sequences are SEHNR and FQNEAQ (reference sequence).

The V and J genes are TRBV7-9 and TRBJ2-6, with no clear D. The sequence derives from a man older than 75 in good health. Input material: blood. CDR3 in amino acids: CASSPSDSGANVLTF. CDR3 in DNA: TGTGCCAGCAGCCCCAGTGACTCTGGGGCCAACGTCCTGACTTTC.